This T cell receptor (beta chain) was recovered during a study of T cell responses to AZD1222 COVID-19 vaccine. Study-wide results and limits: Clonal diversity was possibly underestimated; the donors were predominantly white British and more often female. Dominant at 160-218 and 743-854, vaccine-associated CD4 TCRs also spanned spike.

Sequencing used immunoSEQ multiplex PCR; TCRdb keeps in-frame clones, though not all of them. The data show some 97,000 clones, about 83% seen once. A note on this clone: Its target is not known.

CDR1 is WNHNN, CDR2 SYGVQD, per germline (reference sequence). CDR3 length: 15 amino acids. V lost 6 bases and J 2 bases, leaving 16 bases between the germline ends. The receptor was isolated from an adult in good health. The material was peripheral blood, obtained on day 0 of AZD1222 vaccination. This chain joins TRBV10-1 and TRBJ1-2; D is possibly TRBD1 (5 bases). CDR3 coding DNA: TGCGCCAGCAGCGACGAGGGACCGAAGAACTATGGCTACACCTTC. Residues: CASSDEGPKNYGYTF.